The T cell receptor beta chain under discussion was sequenced for a study of T-cell reconstitution after alpha-beta-depleted transplantation in children. For TCRbeta, the library was prepared with unique molecular identifiers. Each CDR3 protein is one row after TCRdb ran MiXCR on the PCR reads. The top ten hold about 20% of the sample, which has roughly 98,000 distinct CDR3 sequences, roughly 15% seen once. Losses at the gene ends were 0 bases for V and 2 bases for J; bases not matched to a gene: 9. Germline CDR1 is SGHTA and CDR2 is FQGNSA. This CDR3 has 18 residues. This clonotype was seen only a few times. The antigen is undetermined. Whole-study results and caveats: Reportedly, only several hundred clones from non-depleted graft cells drove alpha-beta T-cell counts at about two months. Hyperexpanded clones declined; after one year, newly produced T cells mostly supplied diversity. Day-60 TCRbeta diversity that was high in some patients was derived from surviving recipient T cells and thymic progenitors.

The receptor's source is a male patient aged 2 to 9 who had a stem cell transplant for acute lymphoblastic leukemia, so the T cells may come from the graft donor. The source material was PBMCs, mostly from graft donor cells, sampled 180 days after TCRalphabeta/CD19-depleted stem cell transplant. The chain employs TRBV7-2 and TRBJ1-2; 10 bases line up with TRBD1. The CDR3 protein is CASSLALGQGDPNYGYTF. In DNA, the CDR3 is TGTGCCAGCAGCTTAGCGCTCGGACAGGGGGACCCCAACTATGGCTACACCTTC.